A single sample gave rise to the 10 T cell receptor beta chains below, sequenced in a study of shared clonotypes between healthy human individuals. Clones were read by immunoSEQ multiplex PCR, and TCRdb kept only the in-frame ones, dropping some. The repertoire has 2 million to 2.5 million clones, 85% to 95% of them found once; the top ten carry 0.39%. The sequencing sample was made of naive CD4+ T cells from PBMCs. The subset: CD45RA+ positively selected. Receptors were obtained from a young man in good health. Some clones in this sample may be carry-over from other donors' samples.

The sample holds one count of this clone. Here the CDR3 DNA reads TGTGCCAGCAGCTTATCTCGGGGTAAGGGGGAGCTCGCTTACGAGCAGTACTTC. Translated, it gives CASSLSRGKGELAYEQYF. The V and J genes are TRBV7-9 and TRBJ2-7, with D tentatively TRBD1 (6 bases). This CDR3 has 18 residues. The germline V gene encodes CDR1 SEHNR and CDR2 FQNEAQ (reference sequence). V lost 2 bases and J lost 4, with 24 bases in between.

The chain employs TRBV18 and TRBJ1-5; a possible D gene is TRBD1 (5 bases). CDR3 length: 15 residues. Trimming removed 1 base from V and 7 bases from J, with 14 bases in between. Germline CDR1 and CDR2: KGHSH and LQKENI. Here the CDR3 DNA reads TGTGCCAGCTCACCACAGGCGGGGGGTAGGCAGCCCCAGCATTTT. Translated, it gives CASSPQAGGRQPQHF.

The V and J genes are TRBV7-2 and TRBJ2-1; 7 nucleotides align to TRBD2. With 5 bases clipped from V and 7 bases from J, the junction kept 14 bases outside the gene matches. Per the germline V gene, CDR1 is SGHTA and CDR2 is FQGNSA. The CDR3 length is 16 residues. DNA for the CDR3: TGTGCCAGCAGCCCGATTTATGGGGGAGGGAATAATGAGCAGTTCTTC. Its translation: CASSPIYGGGNNEQFF.

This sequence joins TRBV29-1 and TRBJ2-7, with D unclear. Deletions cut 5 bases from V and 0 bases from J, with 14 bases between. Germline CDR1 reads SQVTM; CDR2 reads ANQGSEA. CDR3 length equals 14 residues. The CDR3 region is CSVRTQPYSYEQYF. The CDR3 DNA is TGCAGCGTTCGGACCCAGCCCTACTCCTACGAGCAGTACTTC.

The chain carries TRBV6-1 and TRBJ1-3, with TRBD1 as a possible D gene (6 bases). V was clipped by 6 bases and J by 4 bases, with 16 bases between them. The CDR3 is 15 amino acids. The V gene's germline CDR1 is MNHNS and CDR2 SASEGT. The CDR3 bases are TGTGCCAGCAGAATCACCAGGGGACCCGGAAACACCATATATTTT. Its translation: CASRITRGPGNTIYF.

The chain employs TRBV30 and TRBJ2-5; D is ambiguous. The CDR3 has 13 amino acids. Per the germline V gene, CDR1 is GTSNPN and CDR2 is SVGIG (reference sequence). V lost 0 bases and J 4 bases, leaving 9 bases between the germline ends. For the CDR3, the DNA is TGTGCCTGGAGTGTAGCCCTAGGAGAGACCCAGTACTTC. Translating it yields CAWSVALGETQYF.

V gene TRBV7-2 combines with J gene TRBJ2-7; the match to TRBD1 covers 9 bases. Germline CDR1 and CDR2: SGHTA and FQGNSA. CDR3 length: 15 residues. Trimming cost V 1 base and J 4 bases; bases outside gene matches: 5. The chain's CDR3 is CASSLDAQGAYEQYF. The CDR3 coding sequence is TGTGCCAGCAGCTTAGATGCACAGGGGGCTTACGAGCAGTACTTC.

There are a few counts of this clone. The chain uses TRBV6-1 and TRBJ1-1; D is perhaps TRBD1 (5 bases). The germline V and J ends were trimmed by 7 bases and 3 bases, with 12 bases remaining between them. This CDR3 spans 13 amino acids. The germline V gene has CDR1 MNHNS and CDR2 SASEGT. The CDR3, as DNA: TGTGCCAGCACAAGGGAGGGGTACACTGAAGCTTTCTTT. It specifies CASTREGYTEAFF.

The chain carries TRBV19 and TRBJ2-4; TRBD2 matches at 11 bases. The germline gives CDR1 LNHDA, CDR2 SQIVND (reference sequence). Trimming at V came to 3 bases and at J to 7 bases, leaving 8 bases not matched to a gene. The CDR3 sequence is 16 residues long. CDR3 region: CASSIPDSSGRNIQYF. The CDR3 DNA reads TGTGCCAGTAGTATCCCAGACTCTAGCGGGAGGAACATTCAGTACTTC.

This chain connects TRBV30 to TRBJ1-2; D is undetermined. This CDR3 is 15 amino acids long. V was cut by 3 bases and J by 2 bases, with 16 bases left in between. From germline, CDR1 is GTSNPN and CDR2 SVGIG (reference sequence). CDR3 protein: CAWRVMARRNYGYTF. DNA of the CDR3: TGTGCCTGGAGGGTTATGGCCAGAAGGAACTATGGCTACACCTTC.